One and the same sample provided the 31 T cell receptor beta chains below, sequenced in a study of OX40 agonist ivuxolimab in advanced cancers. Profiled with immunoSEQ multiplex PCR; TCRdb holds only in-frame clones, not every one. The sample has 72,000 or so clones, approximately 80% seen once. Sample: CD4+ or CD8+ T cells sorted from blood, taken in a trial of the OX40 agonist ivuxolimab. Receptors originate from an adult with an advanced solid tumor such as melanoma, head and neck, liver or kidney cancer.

The CDR3 here is CASSVGTSGGLGDTQYF. The DNA for the CDR3 is TGTGCCAGCAGCGTAGGGACTAGCGGGGGCCTGGGGGATACGCAGTATTTT. V gene TRBV7-9 combines with J gene TRBJ2-3, with 14 bases matching TRBD2. The germline V gene has CDR1 SEHNR and CDR2 FQNEAQ (reference sequence). The CDR3 loop spans 17 amino acids. V shed 5 bases, J shed 6 bases, and the junction held 10 bases outside the gene matches. Full variable domain (missing parts from reference TRBV7-9 and TRBJ2-3): DTGVSQNPRHKITKRGQNVTFRCDPISEHNRLYWYRQTLGQGPEFLTYFQNEAQLEKSRLLSDRFSAERPKGSFSTLEIQRTEQGDSAMYLCASSVGTSGGLGDTQYFGPGTRLTVL.

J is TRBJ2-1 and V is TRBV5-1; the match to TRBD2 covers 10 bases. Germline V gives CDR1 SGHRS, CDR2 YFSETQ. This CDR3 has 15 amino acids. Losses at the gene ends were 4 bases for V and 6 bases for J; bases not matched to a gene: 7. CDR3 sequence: CASSVASGRGNEQFF. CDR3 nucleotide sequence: TGCGCCAGCAGCGTGGCTAGCGGGAGAGGCAATGAGCAGTTCTTC. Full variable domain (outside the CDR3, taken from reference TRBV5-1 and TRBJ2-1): KAGVTQTPRYLIKTRGQQVTLSCSPISGHRSVSWYQQTPGQGLQFLFEYFSETQRNKGNFPGRFSGRQFSNSRSEMNVSTLELGDSALYLCASSVASGRGNEQFFGPGTRLTVL.

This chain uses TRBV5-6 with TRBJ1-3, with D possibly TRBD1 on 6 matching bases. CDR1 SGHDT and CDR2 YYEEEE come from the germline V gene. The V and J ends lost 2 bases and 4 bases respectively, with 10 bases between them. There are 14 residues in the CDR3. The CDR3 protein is CASSLPGTGNTIYF. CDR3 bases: TGTGCCAGCAGCTTACCAGGGACAGGAAACACCATATATTTT.

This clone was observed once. CDR3 sequence: CASSRTGVEQYF. CDR3 nucleotide sequence: TGTGCCAGCAGCAGGACAGGTGTCGAGCAGTACTTC. The chain carries TRBV2 and TRBJ2-7, with 7 bases aligning to TRBD1. After removal of 6 bases from V and 6 bases from J, the junction contained 5 bases not matched to a gene. Per germline, CDR1 SNHLY and CDR2 FYNNEI. This CDR3 region has 12 residues.

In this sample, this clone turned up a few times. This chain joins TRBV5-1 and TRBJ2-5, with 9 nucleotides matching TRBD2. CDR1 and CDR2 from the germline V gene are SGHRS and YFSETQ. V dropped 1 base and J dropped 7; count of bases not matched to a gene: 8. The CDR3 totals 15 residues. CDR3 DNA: TGCGCCAGCAGCTTGCGGTCTAGCGGGGAGGGGACCCAGTACTTC. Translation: CASSLRSSGEGTQYF.

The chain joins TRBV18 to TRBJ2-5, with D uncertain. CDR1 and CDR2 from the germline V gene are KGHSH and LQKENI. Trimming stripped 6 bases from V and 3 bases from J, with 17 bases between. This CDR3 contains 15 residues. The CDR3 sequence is CASSRGPPGKETQYF. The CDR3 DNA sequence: TGTGCCAGCTCCCGTGGTCCCCCAGGCAAAGAGACCCAGTACTTC.

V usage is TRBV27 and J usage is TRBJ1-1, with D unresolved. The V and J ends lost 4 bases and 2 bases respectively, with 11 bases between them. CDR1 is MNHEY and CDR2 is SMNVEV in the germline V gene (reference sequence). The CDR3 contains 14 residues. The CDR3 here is CASSSVPRNTEAFF. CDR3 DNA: TGTGCCAGCAGTTCCGTCCCTAGAAACACTGAAGCTTTCTTT.

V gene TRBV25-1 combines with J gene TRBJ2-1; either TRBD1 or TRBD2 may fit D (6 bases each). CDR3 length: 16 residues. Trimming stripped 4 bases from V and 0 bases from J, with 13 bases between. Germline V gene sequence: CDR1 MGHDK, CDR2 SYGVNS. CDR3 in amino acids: CASSVRGALSYNEQFF. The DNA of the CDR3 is TGTGCCAGCAGTGTAAGGGGGGCGCTCTCCTACAATGAGCAGTTCTTC.

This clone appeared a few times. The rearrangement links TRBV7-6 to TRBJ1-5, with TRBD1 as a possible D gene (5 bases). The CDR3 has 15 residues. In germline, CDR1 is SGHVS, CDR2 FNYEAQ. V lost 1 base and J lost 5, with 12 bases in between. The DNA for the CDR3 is TGTGCCAGCAGCTTAGTTGGCGGGGGGGATCAGCCCCAGCATTTT. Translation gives CASSLVGGGDQPQHF.

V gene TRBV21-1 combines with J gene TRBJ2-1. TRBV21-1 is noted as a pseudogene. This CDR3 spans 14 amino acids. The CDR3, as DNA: TGTGCCAGCAGCAAAGGTTGTAGGGGAGTTGAGCAGTTCTTC. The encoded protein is CASSKGCRGVEQFF.

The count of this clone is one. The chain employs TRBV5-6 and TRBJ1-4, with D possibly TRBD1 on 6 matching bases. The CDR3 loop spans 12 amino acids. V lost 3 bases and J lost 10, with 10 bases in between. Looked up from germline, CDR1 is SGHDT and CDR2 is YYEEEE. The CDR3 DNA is TGTGCCAGCAGCTGGGGGCCGCCAAAACTGTTTTTT. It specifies CASSWGPPKLFF.

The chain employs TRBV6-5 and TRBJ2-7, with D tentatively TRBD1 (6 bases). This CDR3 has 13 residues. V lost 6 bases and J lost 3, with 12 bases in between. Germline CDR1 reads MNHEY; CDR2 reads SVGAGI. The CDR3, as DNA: TGTGCCAGCAGGAGGGGGAGCGGCTACGAGCAGTACGTC. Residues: CASRRGSGYEQYV.

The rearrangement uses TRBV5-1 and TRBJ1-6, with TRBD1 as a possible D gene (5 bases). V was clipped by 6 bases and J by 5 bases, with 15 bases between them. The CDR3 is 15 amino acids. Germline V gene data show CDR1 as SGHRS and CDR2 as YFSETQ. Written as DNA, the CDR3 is TGCGCCAGCATGGCCGGGACGGAAGATAATTCACCCCTCCACTTT. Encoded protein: CASMAGTEDNSPLHF. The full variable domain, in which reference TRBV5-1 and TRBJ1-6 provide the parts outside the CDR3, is KAGVTQTPRYLIKTRGQQVTLSCSPISGHRSVSWYQQTPGQGLQFLFEYFSETQRNKGNFPGRFSGRQFSNSRSEMNVSTLELGDSALYLCASMAGTEDNSPLHFGNGTRLTVT.

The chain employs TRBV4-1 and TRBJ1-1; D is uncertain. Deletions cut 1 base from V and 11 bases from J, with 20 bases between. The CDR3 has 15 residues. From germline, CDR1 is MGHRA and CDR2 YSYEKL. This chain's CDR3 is CASSQVLGRRSEAFF. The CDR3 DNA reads TGCGCCAGCAGCCAAGTGTTGGGCAGGCGAAGTGAGGCTTTCTTT.

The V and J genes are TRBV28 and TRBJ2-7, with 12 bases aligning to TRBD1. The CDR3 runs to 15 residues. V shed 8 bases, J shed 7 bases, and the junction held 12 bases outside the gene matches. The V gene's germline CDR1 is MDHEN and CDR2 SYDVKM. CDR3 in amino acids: CASCAGGQGAREQYF. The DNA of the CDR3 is TGTGCCAGCTGTGCTGGGGGACAGGGGGCGAGGGAGCAGTACTTC.

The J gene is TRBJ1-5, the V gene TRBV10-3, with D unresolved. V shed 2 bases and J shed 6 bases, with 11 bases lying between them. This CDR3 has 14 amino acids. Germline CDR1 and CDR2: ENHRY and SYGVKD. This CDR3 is CAISEGSGGQPQHF. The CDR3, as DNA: TGTGCCATCAGTGAGGGGTCGGGTGGTCAGCCCCAGCATTTT.

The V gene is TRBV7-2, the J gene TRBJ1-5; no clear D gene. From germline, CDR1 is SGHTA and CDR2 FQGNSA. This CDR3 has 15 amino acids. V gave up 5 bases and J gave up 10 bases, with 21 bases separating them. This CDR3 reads CASSPRGGPRGPQHF. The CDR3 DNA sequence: TGTGCCAGCAGCCCCAGAGGCGGGCCCCGGGGACCCCAGCATTTT. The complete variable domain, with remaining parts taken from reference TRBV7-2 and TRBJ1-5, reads GAGVSQSPSNKVTEKGKDVELRCDPISGHTALYWYRQSLGQGLEFLIYFQGNSAPDKSGLPSDRFSAERTGGSVSTLTIQRTQQEDSAVYLCASSPRGGPRGPQHFGDGTRLSIL.

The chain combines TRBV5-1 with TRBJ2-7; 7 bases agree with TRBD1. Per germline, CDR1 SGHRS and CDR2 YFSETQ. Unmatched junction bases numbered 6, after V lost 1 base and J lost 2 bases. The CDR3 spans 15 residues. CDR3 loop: CASSLQGTDTYEQYF. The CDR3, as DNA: TGCGCCAGCAGCTTGCAGGGGACAGACACCTACGAGCAGTACTTC.

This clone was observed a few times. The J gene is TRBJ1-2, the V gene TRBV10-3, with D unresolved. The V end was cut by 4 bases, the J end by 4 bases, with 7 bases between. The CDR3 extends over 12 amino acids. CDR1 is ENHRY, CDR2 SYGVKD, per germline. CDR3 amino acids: CAISGSSYGYTF. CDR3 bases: TGTGCCATCAGTGGGTCGTCCTATGGCTACACCTTC.

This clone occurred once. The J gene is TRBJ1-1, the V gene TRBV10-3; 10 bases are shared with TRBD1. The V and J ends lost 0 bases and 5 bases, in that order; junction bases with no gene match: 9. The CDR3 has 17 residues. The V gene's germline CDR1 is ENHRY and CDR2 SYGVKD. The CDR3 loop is CAISESGQGKSGTEAFF. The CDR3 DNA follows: TGTGCCATCAGTGAGTCGGGACAGGGGAAATCGGGAACTGAAGCTTTCTTT.

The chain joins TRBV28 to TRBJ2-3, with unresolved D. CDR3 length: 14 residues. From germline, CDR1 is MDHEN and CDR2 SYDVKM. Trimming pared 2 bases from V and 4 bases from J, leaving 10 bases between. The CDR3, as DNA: TGTGCCAGCAGTTTAGGTACGTCGGCAGATACGCAGTATTTT. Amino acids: CASSLGTSADTQYF.

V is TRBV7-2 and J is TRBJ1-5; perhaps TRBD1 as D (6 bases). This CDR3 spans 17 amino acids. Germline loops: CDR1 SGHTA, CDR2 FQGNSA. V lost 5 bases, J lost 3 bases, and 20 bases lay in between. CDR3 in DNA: TGTGCCAGCAGCCGCCCGCCCGGGACACCAGACAATCAGCCCCAGCATTTT. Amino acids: CASSRPPGTPDNQPQHF. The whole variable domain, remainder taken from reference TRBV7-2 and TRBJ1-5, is GAGVSQSPSNKVTEKGKDVELRCDPISGHTALYWYRQSLGQGLEFLIYFQGNSAPDKSGLPSDRFSAERTGGSVSTLTIQRTQQEDSAVYLCASSRPPGTPDNQPQHFGDGTRLSIL.

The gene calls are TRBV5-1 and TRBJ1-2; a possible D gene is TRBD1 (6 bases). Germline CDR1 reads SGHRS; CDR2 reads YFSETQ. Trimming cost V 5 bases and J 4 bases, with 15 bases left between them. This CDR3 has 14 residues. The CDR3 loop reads CASRSGTTGYGYTF. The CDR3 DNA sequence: TGCGCCAGCAGGTCCGGGACAACGGGCTATGGCTACACCTTC.

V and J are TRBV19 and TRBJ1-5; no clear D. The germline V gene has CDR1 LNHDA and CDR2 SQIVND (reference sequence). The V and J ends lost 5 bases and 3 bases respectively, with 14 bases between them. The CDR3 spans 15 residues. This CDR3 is CASSFSDTTNQPQHF. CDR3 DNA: TGTGCCAGTAGTTTCTCAGACACGACCAATCAGCCCCAGCATTTT.

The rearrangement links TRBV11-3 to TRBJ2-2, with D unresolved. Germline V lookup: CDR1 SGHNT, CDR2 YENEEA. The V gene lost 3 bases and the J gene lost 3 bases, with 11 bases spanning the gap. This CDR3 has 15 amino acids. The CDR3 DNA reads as TGTGCCAGCAGCTTCTACGGGTCTTACACCGGGGAGCTGTTTTTT. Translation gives CASSFYGSYTGELFF.

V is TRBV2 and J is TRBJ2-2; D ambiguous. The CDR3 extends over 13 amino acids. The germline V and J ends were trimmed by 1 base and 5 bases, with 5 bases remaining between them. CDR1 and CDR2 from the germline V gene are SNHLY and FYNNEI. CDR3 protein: CASSEVQTGELFF. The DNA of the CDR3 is TGTGCCAGCAGTGAAGTCCAGACCGGGGAGCTGTTTTTT.

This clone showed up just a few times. The DNA of the CDR3 is TGCGCCAGCATCCACGCGCGGACGCGGGAGGGCCCCTACGAGCAGTACTTC. This codes for CASIHARTREGPYEQYF. V and J are TRBV10-1 and TRBJ2-7; 9 positions match TRBD2. The germline V gene has CDR1 WNHNN and CDR2 SYGVQD (reference sequence). This CDR3 spans 17 amino acids. V lost 7 bases, J lost 2 bases, and 15 bases stayed unmatched.

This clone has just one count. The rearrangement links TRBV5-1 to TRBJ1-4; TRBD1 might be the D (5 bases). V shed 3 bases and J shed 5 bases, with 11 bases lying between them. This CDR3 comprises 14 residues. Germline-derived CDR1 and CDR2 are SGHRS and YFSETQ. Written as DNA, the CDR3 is TGCGCCAGCAGCTACGGGACGTCGAATGAAAAACTGTTTTTT. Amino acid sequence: CASSYGTSNEKLFF.

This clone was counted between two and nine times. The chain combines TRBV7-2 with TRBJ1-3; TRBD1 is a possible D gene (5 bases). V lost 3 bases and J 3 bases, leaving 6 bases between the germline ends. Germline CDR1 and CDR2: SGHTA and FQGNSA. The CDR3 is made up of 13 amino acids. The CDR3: CASSFQGGNTIYF. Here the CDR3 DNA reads TGTGCCAGCAGCTTTCAGGGTGGAAACACCATATATTTT.

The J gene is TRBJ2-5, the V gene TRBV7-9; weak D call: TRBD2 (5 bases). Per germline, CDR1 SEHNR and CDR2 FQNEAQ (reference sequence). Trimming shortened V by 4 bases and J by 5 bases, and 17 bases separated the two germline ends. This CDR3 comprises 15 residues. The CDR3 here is CASSSSVGGRETQYF. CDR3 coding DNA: TGTGCCAGCAGCTCGTCAGTAGGAGGACGGGAGACCCAGTACTTC. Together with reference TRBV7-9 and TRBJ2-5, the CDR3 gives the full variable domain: DTGVSQNPRHKITKRGQNVTFRCDPISEHNRLYWYRQTLGQGPEFLTYFQNEAQLEKSRLLSDRFSAERPKGSFSTLEIQRTEQGDSAMYLCASSSSVGGRETQYFGPGTRLLVL.

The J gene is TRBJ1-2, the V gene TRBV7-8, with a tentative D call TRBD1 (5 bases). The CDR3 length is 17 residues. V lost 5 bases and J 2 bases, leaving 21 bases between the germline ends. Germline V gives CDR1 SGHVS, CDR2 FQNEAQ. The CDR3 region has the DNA TGTGCCAGCAGCCCAAGCGGGACGGGGGTCTGGAACTATGGCTACACCTTC. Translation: CASSPSGTGVWNYGYTF.